The sequence of this TCR beta chain was determined in a study of CD8 T cells in Susac syndrome. V lost 4 bases to trimming and J lost 9 bases; unmatched junction nucleotides: 11. Germline-derived CDR1 and CDR2 are MNHEY and SVGAGI. The CDR3 extends over 16 amino acids. Reverse transcription of roughly 0.5 to 1 ug RNA used random hexamers. An immunoSEQ multiplex PCR amplified TCR beta CDR3 over 54 Vbeta and 13 Jbeta. TCRdb analysed the immunoSEQ multiplex PCR reads with MiXCR anew, one entry per CDR3 protein. In the table there are 150,000 to 200,000 distinct CDR3 sequences, approximately 94% of which are singletons.

The V call is TRBV6-5, the J call TRBJ2-1; 11 positions agree with TRBD2. The TCR was taken from a human donor with multiple sclerosis. The sample taken for sequencing was CD4+ T cells from PBMCs. Written as DNA, the CDR3 is TGTGCCAGCAGTTGGGTAGCGGGAGGGGTACGGAGTGAGCAGTTCTTC. This translates into CASSWVAGGVRSEQFF.